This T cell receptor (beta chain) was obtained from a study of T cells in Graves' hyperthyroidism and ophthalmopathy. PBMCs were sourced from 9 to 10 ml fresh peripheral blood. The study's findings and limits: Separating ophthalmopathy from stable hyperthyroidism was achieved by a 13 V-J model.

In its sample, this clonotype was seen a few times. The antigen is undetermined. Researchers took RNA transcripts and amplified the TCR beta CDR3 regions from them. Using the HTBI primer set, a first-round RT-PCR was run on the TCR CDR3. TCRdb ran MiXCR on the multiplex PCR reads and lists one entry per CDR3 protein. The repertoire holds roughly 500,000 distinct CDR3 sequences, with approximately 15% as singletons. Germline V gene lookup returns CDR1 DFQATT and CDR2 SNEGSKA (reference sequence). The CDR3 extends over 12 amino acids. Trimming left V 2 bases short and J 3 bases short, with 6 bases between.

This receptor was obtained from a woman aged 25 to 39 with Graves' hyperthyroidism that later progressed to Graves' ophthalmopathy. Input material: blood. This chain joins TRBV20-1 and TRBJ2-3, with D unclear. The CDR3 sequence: CSARLGTDTQYF. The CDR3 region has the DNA TGCAGTGCTAGATTGGGGACAGATACGCAGTATTTT.